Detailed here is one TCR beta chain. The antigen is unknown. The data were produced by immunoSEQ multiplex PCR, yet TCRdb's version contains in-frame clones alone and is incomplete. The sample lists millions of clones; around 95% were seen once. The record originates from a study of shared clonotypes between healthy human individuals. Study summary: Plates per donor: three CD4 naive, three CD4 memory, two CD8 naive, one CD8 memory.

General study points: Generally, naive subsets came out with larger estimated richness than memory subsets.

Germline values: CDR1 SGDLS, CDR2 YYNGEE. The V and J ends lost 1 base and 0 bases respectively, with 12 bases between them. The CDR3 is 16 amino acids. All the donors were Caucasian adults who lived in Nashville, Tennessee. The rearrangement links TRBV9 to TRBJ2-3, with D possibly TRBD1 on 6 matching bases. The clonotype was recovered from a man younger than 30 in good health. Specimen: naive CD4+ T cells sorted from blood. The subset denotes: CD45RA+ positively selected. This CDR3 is CASSVLGGTSTDTQYF. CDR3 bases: TGTGCCAGCAGCGTATTAGGGGGAACTAGCACAGATACGCAGTATTTT.